Each of the 11 T cell receptor beta chains below was sequenced from the same sample in a study of cytotoxic CD8 clonotypes in ibrutinib-treated CLL. The protocol was immunoSEQ multiplex PCR, while the TCRdb copy is restricted to in-frame clones and leaves out a portion. The repertoire holds just over 200,000 clones, 75% to 80% seen once, with roughly an eighth in the top ten. The sample was PBMCs, taken after 12 months of ibrutinib treatment. These receptors were taken from a human donor with chronic lymphocytic leukemia.

This clone was found a few times. The J gene is TRBJ1-1, the V gene TRBV6-1; D may be TRBD1 (5 bases). V was trimmed by 4 bases and J by 1 base, leaving 13 bases between them. CDR1 and CDR2 (germline): MNHNS, SASEGT. The CDR3 spans 15 residues. For the CDR3, the DNA is TGTGCCAGCAGTGCGTCGACAGCCGGGAACACTGAAGCTTTCTTT. Translated, it gives CASSASTAGNTEAFF.

In DNA, the CDR3 is TGTGCCTGGAGTCCCCTTTCCGGGGGGCTCTACGAGCAGTACTTC. Its translation is CAWSPLSGGLYEQYF. The chain employs TRBV30 and TRBJ2-7; D may be TRBD2 (7 bases). The CDR3 length is 15 residues. V was cut by 2 bases and J by 3 bases, with 17 bases left in between. Germline V CDR1 and CDR2: GTSNPN, SVGIG (reference sequence).

The J gene is TRBJ1-2, the V gene TRBV6-5; no firm D call. The CDR3 consists of 12 residues. V was trimmed by 5 bases and J by 8 bases, leaving 12 bases between them. Germline V gives CDR1 MNHEY, CDR2 SVGAGI. The CDR3 spells CASSNEAHGYTF. The CDR3 nucleotides read TGTGCCAGCAGTAACGAAGCCCACGGCTACACCTTC.

This chain joins TRBV25-1 and TRBJ2-7, with D hard to call. Per the germline V gene, CDR1 is MGHDK and CDR2 is SYGVNS. The CDR3 covers 13 residues. Trimming stripped 2 bases from V and 0 bases from J, with 5 bases between. The CDR3 coding sequence is TGTGCCAGCAGTGAAATGACCTCCTACGAGCAGTACTTC. This translates into CASSEMTSYEQYF.

This sequence joins TRBV6-5 and TRBJ1-1; D gene uncertain. Trimming cost V 6 bases and J 8 bases, with 13 bases left between them. Germline V lookup: CDR1 MNHEY, CDR2 SVGAGI. This CDR3 contains 12 residues. The CDR3 region has the DNA TGTGCCAGCAGCCGGGCCCTTGGGGAAGCTTTCTTT. The encoded protein is CASSRALGEAFF.

V is TRBV5-4 and J is TRBJ1-3, with TRBD1 as a possible D gene (6 bases). CDR3 size: 14 residues. V was shortened by 0 bases and J by 4 bases, with 8 bases between the two germline ends. CDR1 and CDR2 from the germline V gene are SGHNT and YYREEE (reference sequence). CDR3 protein: CASSLAGVGNTIYF. The CDR3, as DNA: TGTGCCAGCAGCTTGGCAGGGGTGGGAAACACCATATATTTT.

V usage is TRBV10-3 and J usage is TRBJ2-1; D is unclear. The CDR3 contains 11 residues. CDR1 and CDR2 from the germline V gene are ENHRY and SYGVKD. V shed 8 bases and J shed 6 bases, with 8 bases lying between them. Here the CDR3 DNA reads TGTGCCATCCGTGGCTCCAATGAGCAGTTCTTC. Protein sequence: CAIRGSNEQFF.

This clone has just a few counts. This chain connects TRBV4-2 to TRBJ1-1, with D uncertain. V was pared by 4 bases and J by 1 base, with 10 bases between. This CDR3 region has 14 residues. Germline CDR1 LGHNA, CDR2 YNFKEQ. CDR3: CASSLGYSNTEAFF. The CDR3 nucleotides read TGTGCCAGCAGCCTAGGGTATTCGAACACTGAAGCTTTCTTT.

There are a few counts of this clone. The V call is TRBV4-2, the J call TRBJ2-7; the match to TRBD2 covers 7 bases. CDR3 length: 15 amino acids. CDR1 and CDR2 from the germline V gene are LGHNA and YNFKEQ. The V gene end was trimmed by 1 base and the J gene end by 5 bases; junction bases not matched to a gene: 8. This CDR3 reads CASSQGPGGTNEQYF. The CDR3 DNA follows: TGTGCCAGCAGCCAAGGTCCGGGGGGTACGAACGAGCAGTACTTC.

The CDR3 DNA reads TGTGCCAGCAGTGCCTGGGACAGGGTGAACACTGAAGCTTTCTTT. Translating it yields CASSAWDRVNTEAFF. The chain carries TRBV27 and TRBJ1-1; 9 bases align to TRBD1. The junction had 4 bases not matched to a gene; V was cut back by 5 bases and J by 0 bases. This CDR3 is 15 amino acids long. Germline loops: CDR1 MNHEY, CDR2 SMNVEV (reference sequence).

The chain carries TRBV5-1 and TRBJ1-1; a possible D gene is TRBD1 (6 bases). The CDR3 runs to 13 residues. Trimming pared 3 bases from V and 6 bases from J, leaving 12 bases between. The germline gives CDR1 SGHRS, CDR2 YFSETQ. Written as DNA, the CDR3 is TGCGCCAGCAGCTCAGCTCCAGGGGCTGAAGCTTTCTTT. Translated, it gives CASSSAPGAEAFF.